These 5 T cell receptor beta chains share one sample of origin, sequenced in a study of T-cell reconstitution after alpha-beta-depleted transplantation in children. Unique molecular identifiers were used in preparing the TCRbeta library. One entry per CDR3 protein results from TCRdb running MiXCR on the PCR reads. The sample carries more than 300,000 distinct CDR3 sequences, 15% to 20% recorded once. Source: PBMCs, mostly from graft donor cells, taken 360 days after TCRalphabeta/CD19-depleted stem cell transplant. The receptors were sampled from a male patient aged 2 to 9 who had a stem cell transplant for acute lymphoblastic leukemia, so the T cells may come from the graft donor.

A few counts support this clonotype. The CDR3 reads CASSPGTQSGEQYF. Written as DNA, the CDR3 is TGTGCCAGCTCACCTGGGACCCAGAGCGGGGAGCAGTACTTC. The chain carries TRBV18 and TRBJ2-7; TRBD2 might be the D (6 bases). Per germline, CDR1 KGHSH and CDR2 LQKENI. Trimming took 3 bases from V and 7 from J, leaving 16 bases between them. The CDR3 sequence is 14 residues long.

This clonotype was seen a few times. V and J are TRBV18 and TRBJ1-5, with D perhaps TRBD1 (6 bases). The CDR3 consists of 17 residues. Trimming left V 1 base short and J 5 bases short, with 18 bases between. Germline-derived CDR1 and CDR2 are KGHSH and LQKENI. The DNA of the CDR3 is TGTGCCAGCTCACCACTCTCCACAGGGCCGGGGGATCAGCCCCAGCATTTT. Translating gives CASSPLSTGPGDQPQHF. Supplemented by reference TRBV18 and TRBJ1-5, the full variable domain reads NAGVMQNPRHLVRRRGQEARLRCSPMKGHSHVYWYRQLPEEGLKFMVYLQKENIIDESGMPKERFSAEFPKEGPSILRIQQVVRGDSAAYFCASSPLSTGPGDQPQHFGDGTRLSIL.

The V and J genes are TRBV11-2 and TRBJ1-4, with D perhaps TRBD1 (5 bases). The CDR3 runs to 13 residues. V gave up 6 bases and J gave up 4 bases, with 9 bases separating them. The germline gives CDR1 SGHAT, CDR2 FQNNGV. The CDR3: CASRRQFNEKLFF. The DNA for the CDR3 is TGTGCCAGCAGACGACAGTTTAATGAAAAACTGTTTTTT.

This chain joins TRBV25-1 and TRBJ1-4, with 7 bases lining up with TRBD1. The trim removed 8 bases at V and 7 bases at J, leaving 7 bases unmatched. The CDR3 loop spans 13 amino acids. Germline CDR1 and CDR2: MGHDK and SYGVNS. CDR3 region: CASARDRVEKLFF. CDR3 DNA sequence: TGTGCCAGCGCCCGTGACAGGGTTGAAAAACTGTTTTTT.

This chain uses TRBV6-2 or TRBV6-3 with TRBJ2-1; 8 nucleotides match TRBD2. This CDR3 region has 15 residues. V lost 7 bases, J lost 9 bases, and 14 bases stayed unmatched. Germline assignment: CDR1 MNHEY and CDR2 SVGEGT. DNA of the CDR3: TGTGCCAGCACCAGGACTAGCCGGTCGGAGGGTGAGCAGTTCTTC. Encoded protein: CASTRTSRSEGEQFF.